This TCR beta chain was recorded in a study of cytomegalovirus exposure and HLA in healthy donors. As regards this clone: As yet, its antigen is unknown.

Points from the study as a whole: Specific recognition of CMV antigens was confirmed in vitro for a few chains (all CMV-associated). TRBV6-2, TRBV6-3 and some other V segments were excluded as indistinguishable. Reportedly, HLA-A and HLA-B alleles of most subjects were accurately predicted from TCR beta.

The germline V gene has CDR1 LNHDA and CDR2 SQIVND (reference sequence). CDR3 size: 14 residues. V lost 0 bases and J 3 bases, leaving 9 bases between the germline ends. PCR employed 60 Vbeta and 13 Jbeta primers. Method: immunoSEQ multiplex PCR; TCRdb's copy keeps in-frame clones and lacks some. There are some 84,000 clones in the sample; 63% occur only once, and approximately 15% lies in the top ten. J is TRBJ2-7 and V is TRBV19; no firm D call. This TCR came from a woman in her 40s in good health and CMV-seropositive. The sequencing input was PBMCs. The CDR3 is CASSIDLGYYEQYF. In DNA form, the CDR3 reads TGTGCCAGTAGTATAGATCTAGGATACTACGAGCAGTACTTC.